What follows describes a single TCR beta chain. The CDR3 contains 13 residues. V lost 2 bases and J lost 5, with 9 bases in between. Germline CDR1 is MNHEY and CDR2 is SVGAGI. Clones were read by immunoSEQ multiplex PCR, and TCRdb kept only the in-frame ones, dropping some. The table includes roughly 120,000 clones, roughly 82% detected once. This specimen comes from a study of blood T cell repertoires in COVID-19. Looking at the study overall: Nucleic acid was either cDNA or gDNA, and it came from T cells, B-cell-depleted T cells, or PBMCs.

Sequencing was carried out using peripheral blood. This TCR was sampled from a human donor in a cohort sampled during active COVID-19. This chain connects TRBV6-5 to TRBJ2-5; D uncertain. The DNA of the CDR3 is TGTGCCAGCAGTTACAACTCCGCCGAGACCCAGTACTTC. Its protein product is CASSYNSAETQYF.